The 12 T cell receptor beta chains reported below all come from one sample, sequenced in a study of technical replicates of blood from several donors. Assay: immunoSEQ multiplex PCR; the TCRdb copy retains only in-frame clones and omits some. The repertoire holds around 90,000 clones, approximately 94% seen once, with 0.3% to 0.45% in the top ten. Sequencing used T cells isolated from PBMCs. The receptors derive from a human donor in good health.

CDR3 nucleotides: TGTGCCAGCAACTCACTAGCGGGCGTCGCAGATACGCAGTATTTT. This sequence encodes CASNSLAGVADTQYF. The chain has TRBV7-8 and TRBJ2-3; 9 positions match TRBD2. The germline CDR1 and CDR2 sequences are SGHVS and FQNEAQ. The CDR3 has 15 residues. The ends lost 7 bases at V and 4 bases at J; junction bases unmatched: 9. Based on the CDR3 plus reference TRBV7-8 and TRBJ2-3, the full variable domain is GAGVSQSPRYKVAKRGQDVALRCDPISGHVSLFWYQQALGQGPEFLTYFQNEAQLDKSGLPSDRFFAERPEGSVSTLKIQRTQQEDSAVYLCASNSLAGVADTQYFGPGTRLTVL.

The V and J genes are TRBV5-1 and TRBJ1-5; D gene ambiguous. The ends were cut back, 0 bases at V and 2 bases at J, with 9 bases in the middle. Germline values: CDR1 SGHRS, CDR2 YFSETQ. The CDR3 is 15 residues long. In DNA, the CDR3 is TGCGCCAGCAGCTTGGACGGGTGGGGCAATCAGCCCCAGCATTTT. Its translation is CASSLDGWGNQPQHF.

V and J are TRBV9 and TRBJ1-3, with TRBD1 identical over 12 bases. Germline V gene data show CDR1 as SGDLS and CDR2 as YYNGEE. V lost 0 bases and J lost 5; bases outside the gene matches: 3. The CDR3 runs to 16 residues. CDR3 nucleotides: TGTGCCAGCAGCGTAGGGGACAGGGGGCGAAGAAACACCATATATTTT. It translates to CASSVGDRGRRNTIYF. The variable domain in full, with the rest retrieved from reference TRBV9 and TRBJ1-3, is DSGVTQTPKHLITATGQRVTLRCSPRSGDLSVYWYQQSLDQGLQFLIQYYNGEERAKGNILERFSAQQFPDLHSELNLSSLELGDSALYFCASSVGDRGRRNTIYFGEGSWLTVV.

This rearrangement joins TRBV18 to TRBJ2-7; D uncertain. CDR3 length: 13 residues. Trimming cost V 2 bases and J 3 bases, with 8 bases left between them. From germline, CDR1 is KGHSH and CDR2 LQKENI. For the CDR3, the DNA is TGTGCCAGCTCACCAGCTGTCGGCTACGAGCAGTACTTC. This gives the protein CASSPAVGYEQYF.

Here the CDR3 reads CASSQELGTSGNEQFF. The CDR3 coding sequence is TGCGCCAGCAGCCAAGAATTGGGGACTAGTGGCAATGAGCAGTTCTTC. This chain joins TRBV4-3 and TRBJ2-1; 8 nucleotides line up with TRBD2. CDR1 is LGHNA and CDR2 is YSLEER in the germline V gene. The V segment lost 0 bases and the J segment 6 bases; nucleotides outside the gene matches: 7. This CDR3 comprises 16 residues.

This chain uses TRBV5-4 with TRBJ2-7; 13 bases are shared with TRBD2. After removal of 0 bases from V and 2 bases from J, the junction contained 8 bases not matched to a gene. The CDR3 is 18 residues long. The germline V gene has CDR1 SGHNT and CDR2 YYREEE (reference sequence). The DNA of the CDR3 is TGTGCCAGCAGCTTGGGTGCCGGGACTAGCGGGGTAGCCTACGAGCAGTACTTC. Amino acid sequence: CASSLGAGTSGVAYEQYF.

V is TRBV9 and J is TRBJ2-3, with 10 bases lining up with TRBD2. CDR1 is SGDLS, CDR2 YYNGEE, per germline. This CDR3 spans 14 amino acids. The trim removed 2 bases at V and 5 bases at J, leaving 2 bases unmatched. The CDR3: CASSVRLAGDTQYF. CDR3 nucleotides: TGTGCCAGCAGCGTCAGACTAGCGGGAGATACGCAGTATTTT. The whole variable domain, filled in from reference TRBV9 and TRBJ2-3, reads DSGVTQTPKHLITATGQRVTLRCSPRSGDLSVYWYQQSLDQGLQFLIQYYNGEERAKGNILERFSAQQFPDLHSELNLSSLELGDSALYFCASSVRLAGDTQYFGPGTRLTVL.

V gene TRBV6-1 combines with J gene TRBJ2-7; the D gene is possibly TRBD1 (6 bases). This CDR3 comprises 14 residues. Germline values: CDR1 MNHNS, CDR2 SASEGT. Trimming removed 4 bases from V and 2 bases from J, with 12 bases in between. The CDR3 is CASSGTRGPYEQYF. CDR3 DNA sequence: TGTGCCAGCAGTGGGACCAGGGGCCCCTACGAGCAGTACTTC.

J is TRBJ2-5 and V is TRBV27, with TRBD2 matching over 11 bases. The CDR3 has 16 residues. V was pared by 5 bases and J by 0 bases, with 5 bases of the junction left unmatched. The V gene's germline CDR1 is MNHEY and CDR2 SMNVEV (reference sequence). In nucleotides, the CDR3 is TGTGCCAGCAGTCCGACTAGCGGGGAGTACCAAGAGACCCAGTACTTC. It translates to CASSPTSGEYQETQYF.

The V and J genes are TRBV4-1 and TRBJ1-5, with 8 bases lining up with TRBD1. Germline values: CDR1 MGHRA, CDR2 YSYEKL. The CDR3 runs 17 residues. V lost 2 bases and J lost 2; bases outside the gene matches: 8. The DNA for the CDR3 is TGCGCCAGCAGCCAAAGACCGACAGGGGTCGGCAATCAGCCCCAGCATTTT. It specifies CASSQRPTGVGNQPQHF.

This chain connects TRBV18 to TRBJ1-5; perhaps TRBD1 as D (5 bases). V was pared by 4 bases and J by 0 bases, with 13 bases between. This CDR3 has 16 amino acids. Per germline, CDR1 KGHSH and CDR2 LQKENI. The DNA for the CDR3 is TGTGCCAGCTCACGACCCTTACAGGATAGCAATCAGCCCCAGCATTTT. This gives the protein CASSRPLQDSNQPQHF.

CDR3 loop: CASSIGRWARGTATYEQYF. The CDR3 nucleotides read TGTGCCAGTAGTATAGGCCGCTGGGCTCGCGGGACCGCTACCTACGAGCAGTACTTC. This chain uses TRBV19 with TRBJ2-7; a weak D match, TRBD2 (6 bases). CDR1 and CDR2 (germline): LNHDA, SQIVND (reference sequence). The ends were cut back, 1 base at V and 2 bases at J, with 24 bases in the middle. The CDR3 covers 19 residues.